This TCR beta chain was sequenced for a study of shared clonotypes between healthy human individuals. Overall study: The study enrolled two women and three men aged 18 to 49.

Study-level findings and limits: Owing to a small donor count, the genetic and exposure-history diversity represented was limited. It was observed that approximately 5% of naive CD4 clonotypes were shared across a handful of donors.

Turning to this clone: Its antigen is undetermined.

CD45RO-negative cells were positively selected for CCR7, leaving out terminally differentiated effector memory CD45RA+ cells. The V and J ends lost 0 bases and 1 base respectively, with 9 bases between them. The CDR3 extends over 15 amino acids. Germline V gene sequence: CDR1 LGHNA, CDR2 YSLEER. Assay: immunoSEQ multiplex PCR; the TCRdb copy retains only in-frame clones and omits some. The sample has roughly 850,000 clones; roughly 96% are singletons. V gene TRBV4-3 combines with J gene TRBJ1-1, with D tentatively TRBD1 (5 bases). Material: naive CD8+ T cells sorted from blood. The sequence derives from a man aged 30 to 39 in good health. This chain's CDR3 is CASSQEAGGNTEAFF. As DNA, the CDR3 is TGCGCCAGCAGCCAAGAGGCCGGGGGGAACACTGAAGCTTTCTTT.